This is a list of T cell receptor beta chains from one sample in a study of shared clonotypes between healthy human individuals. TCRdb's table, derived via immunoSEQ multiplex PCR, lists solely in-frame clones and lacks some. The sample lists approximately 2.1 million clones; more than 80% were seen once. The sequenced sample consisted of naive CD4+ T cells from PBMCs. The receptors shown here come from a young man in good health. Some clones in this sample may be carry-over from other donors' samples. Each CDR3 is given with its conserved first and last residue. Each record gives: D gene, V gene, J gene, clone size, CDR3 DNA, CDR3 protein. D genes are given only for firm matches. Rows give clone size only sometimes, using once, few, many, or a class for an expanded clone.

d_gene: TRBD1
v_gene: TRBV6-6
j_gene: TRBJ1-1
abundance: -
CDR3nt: TGTGCCAGCAGTTCCAGGACAGGGGGAGGGGTCACTGAAGCTTTCTTT
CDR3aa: CASSSRTGGGVTEAFF

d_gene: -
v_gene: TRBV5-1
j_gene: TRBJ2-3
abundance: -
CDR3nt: TGCGCCAGCAGCCATACGAACCCAGGGAAGAGAGTGGGTTTGGCAGATACGCAGTATTTT
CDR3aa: CASSHTNPGKRVGLADTQYF

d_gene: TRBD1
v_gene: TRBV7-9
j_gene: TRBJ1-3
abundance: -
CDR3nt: TGTGCCAGCAGCCCCGTCCCGGGACAGGGGGCAGGTGGAAACACCATATATTTT
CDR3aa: CASSPVPGQGAGGNTIYF

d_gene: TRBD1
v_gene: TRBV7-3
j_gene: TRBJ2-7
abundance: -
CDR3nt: TGTGCCAGCAGCTTAATGCGGACAGGGGGTATCCACGAGCAGTACTTC
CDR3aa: CASSLMRTGGIHEQYF

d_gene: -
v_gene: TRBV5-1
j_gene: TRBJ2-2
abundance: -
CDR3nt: TGCGCCAGCAGCTTCACAGGGCCCACCGGGGAGCTGTTTTTT
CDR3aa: CASSFTGPTGELFF

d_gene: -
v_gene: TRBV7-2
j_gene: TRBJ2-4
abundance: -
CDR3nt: TGTGCCAGCAGCTCCTCGACTGCGGTTAGGGACATTCAGTACTTC
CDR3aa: CASSSSTAVRDIQYF

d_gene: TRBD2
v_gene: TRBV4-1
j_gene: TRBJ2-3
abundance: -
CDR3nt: TGCGCCAGCAGCCTACAGGGACTAGCGGGCAACACAGATACGCAGTATTTT
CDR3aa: CASSLQGLAGNTDTQYF

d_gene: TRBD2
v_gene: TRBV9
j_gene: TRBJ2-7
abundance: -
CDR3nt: TGTGCCAGCAGCTTGGGACTAGCGGGATCATTCGAGCAGTACTTC
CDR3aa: CASSLGLAGSFEQYF

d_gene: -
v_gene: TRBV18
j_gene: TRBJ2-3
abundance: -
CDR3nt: TGTGCCAGCTCACCCCGACAGGAGACCACAGATACGCAGTATTTT
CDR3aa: CASSPRQETTDTQYF

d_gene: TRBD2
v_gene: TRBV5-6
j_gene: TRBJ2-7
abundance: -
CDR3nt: TGTGCCAGCAGCCCTGGACTAGCCGTATCCTACGAGCAGTACTTC
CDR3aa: CASSPGLAVSYEQYF

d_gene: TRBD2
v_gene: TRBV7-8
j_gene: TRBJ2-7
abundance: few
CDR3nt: TGTGCCAGCAGCGCCGGGACTAGCTACTACGAGCAGTACTTC
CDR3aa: CASSAGTSYYEQYF

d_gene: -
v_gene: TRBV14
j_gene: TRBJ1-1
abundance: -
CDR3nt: TGTGCCAGCAGCCAAGGCACAGCGGCTTTCTTT
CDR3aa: CASSQGTAAFF

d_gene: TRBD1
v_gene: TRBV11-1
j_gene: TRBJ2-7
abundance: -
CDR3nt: TGTGCCAGCACCGCCGTGGACAGGGGCTCCTACGAGCAGTACTTC
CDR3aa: CASTAVDRGSYEQYF

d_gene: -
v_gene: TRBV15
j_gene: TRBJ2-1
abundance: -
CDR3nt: TGTGCCACCAGCAGATCCCCCGGTGGGGGGCCCTCCTACAATGAGCAGTTCTTC
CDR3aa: CATSRSPGGGPSYNEQFF

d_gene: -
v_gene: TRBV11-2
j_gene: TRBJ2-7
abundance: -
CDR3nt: TGTGCCAGCAGCTTAGTTTTAGGTCTGGGGGGTGAGCAGTACTTC
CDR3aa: CASSLVLGLGGEQYF

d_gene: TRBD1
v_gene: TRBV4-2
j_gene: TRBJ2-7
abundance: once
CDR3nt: TGTGCCAGCAGCCAGGATCGGGACAGGTCCTACGAGCAGTACTTC
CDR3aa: CASSQDRDRSYEQYF

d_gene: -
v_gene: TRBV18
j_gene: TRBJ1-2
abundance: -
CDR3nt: TGTGCCAGCTCACCAACCAGGGTCCCTGGCTATGGCTACACCTTC
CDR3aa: CASSPTRVPGYGYTF

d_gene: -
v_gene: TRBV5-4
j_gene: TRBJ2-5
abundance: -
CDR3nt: TGTGCCATAGGACGGAACCAAGAGACCCAGTACTTC
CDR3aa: CAIGRNQETQYF

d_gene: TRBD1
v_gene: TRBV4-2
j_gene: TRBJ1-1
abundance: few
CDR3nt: TGTGCCAGCAGCCAAGACCGAGGGCAGGGGGCCGTGAACACTGAAGCTTTCTTT
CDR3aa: CASSQDRGQGAVNTEAFF

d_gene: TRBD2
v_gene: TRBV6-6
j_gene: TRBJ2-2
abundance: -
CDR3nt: TGTGCCAGCAGTTACTTAGCGGGAGGGCCAGGGGAGCTGTTTTTT
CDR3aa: CASSYLAGGPGELFF

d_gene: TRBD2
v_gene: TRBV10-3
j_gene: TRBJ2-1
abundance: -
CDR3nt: TGTGCCATCAGTGAGTCGAATTCGGGGGGTAGCGGCTACAATGAGCAGTTCTTC
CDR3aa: CAISESNSGGSGYNEQFF

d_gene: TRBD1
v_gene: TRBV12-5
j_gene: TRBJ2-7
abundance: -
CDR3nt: TGTGCTAGTGGTCTATACAGGGGTCCCTCCTACGAGCAGTACTTC
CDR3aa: CASGLYRGPSYEQYF

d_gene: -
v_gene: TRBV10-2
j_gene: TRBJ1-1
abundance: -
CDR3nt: TGCGCCAGCAGCGCCGGGACGGCGAACACTGAAGCTTTCTTT
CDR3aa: CASSAGTANTEAFF